This TCR beta chain was profiled in a study of OX40 agonist ivuxolimab in advanced cancers. V trimming: 2 bases; J trimming: 7 bases; junction bases outside the gene matches: 11. Germline assignment: CDR1 SGHDT and CDR2 YYEEEE. The CDR3 extends over 15 amino acids. Repertoires were generated with immunoSEQ multiplex PCR, while TCRdb's copy carries only in-frame clones and drops some. The sample shows more than 95,000 clones, about 90% of them seen only once. The rearrangement links TRBV5-6 to TRBJ2-7, with TRBD2 matching over 8 bases. The receptor comes from an adult with an advanced solid tumor such as melanoma, head and neck, liver or kidney cancer. Sample: CD4+ or CD8+ T cells sorted from blood, taken in a trial of the OX40 agonist ivuxolimab. CDR3 nucleotide sequence: TGTGCCAGCAGCTTCGTCGCTAGCGGGCCCAGGGAGCAGTACTTC. This codes for CASSFVASGPREQYF.